This TCR beta chain was recovered during a study of blood T cell repertoires in COVID-19. As for the study in general: T cells, B-cell-depleted T cells, or PBMCs provided the cDNA or gDNA that served as material.

In the study's own analysis: Estimated nucleated cell counts came from reference gene primer amplification. Sequenced by immunoSEQ multiplex PCR; TCRdb stores in-frame clones only, minus some. From that table come the V and J calls and clone size; the DNA was used to work out D and trimming. The table has about 410,000 clones, 89% seen once. Germline lookup yields CDR1 SQVTM and CDR2 ANQGSEA. This CDR3 contains 11 residues. Worth noting for this clone: At one boundary the junction diverges from the germline segment, which might be a read error.

The source of this sequence is a middle-aged woman with COVID-19, enrolled during active disease. The specimen was peripheral blood. V is TRBV29-1 and J is TRBJ1-1; 7 nucleotides line up with TRBD1. The CDR3 is CSVEGTVRTFF. CDR3 DNA: TGCAGCGTGGAAGGGACAGTTCGTACTTTCTTT. Supplemented by reference TRBV29-1 and TRBJ1-1, the full variable domain reads SAVISQKPSRDICQRGTSLTIQCQVDSQVTMMFWYRQQPGQSLTLIATANQGSEATYESGFVIDKFPISRPNLTFSTLTVSNMSPEDSSIYLCSVEGTVRTFFGQGTRLTVV.